The text below deals with one T cell receptor (beta chain). Its antigen is not identified. The sample comes from a study of cytomegalovirus exposure and HLA in healthy donors. The CDR3 loop spans 14 amino acids. From germline, CDR1 is SQVTM and CDR2 ANQGSEA. The junction had 4 bases not matched to a gene; V was cut back by 7 bases and J by 4 bases. Vbeta (60) and Jbeta (13) primers were used in the PCR. Measured with immunoSEQ multiplex PCR; TCRdb has only the in-frame clones, and not every one. The table has about 130,000 clones, around 77% seen once. The study, taken as a whole, reports: Per a prior analysis, the majority of TCR beta V segments were productive roughly 90% or roughly 30% of the time.

The sequence was collected from a man aged 45-60 years in good health and CMV-seronegative. Sequencing used PBMCs. This chain connects TRBV29-1 to TRBJ2-5, with 15 bases matching TRBD2. The CDR3 DNA reads as TGCAGCGCTGGACTAGCGGGAGGGCTAGAGACCCAGTACTTC. Its protein is CSAGLAGGLETQYF.